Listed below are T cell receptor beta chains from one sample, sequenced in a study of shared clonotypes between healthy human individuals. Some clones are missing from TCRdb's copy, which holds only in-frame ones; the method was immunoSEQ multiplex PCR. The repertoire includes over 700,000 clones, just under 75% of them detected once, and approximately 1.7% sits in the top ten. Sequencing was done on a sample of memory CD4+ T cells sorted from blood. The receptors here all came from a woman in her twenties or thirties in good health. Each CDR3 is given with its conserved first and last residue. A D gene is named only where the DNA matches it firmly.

CASSEASGSYNEQFF	TRBV5-1	TRBJ2-1	TRBD2
CASTNGGRYGYTF	TRBV6-5	TRBJ1-2	.
CASSFGDGDQPQHF	TRBV5-1	TRBJ1-5	.
CAISGLGRAQETQYF	TRBV10-3	TRBJ2-5	TRBD2
CASSPEFGNEQFF	TRBV18	TRBJ2-1	.
CSGGAASGSDEQFF	TRBV29-1	TRBJ2-1	TRBD2
CASSVRAHWADTEAFF	TRBV5-6	TRBJ1-1	.
CASSAGQTGTQFF	TRBV10-1	TRBJ2-1	TRBD1
CASSTDTDTQYF	TRBV18	TRBJ2-3	.
CAWVRGTGGHEQYF	TRBV30	TRBJ2-7	TRBD1